The next 9 T cell receptor beta chains were all read from a single sample in a study of shared clonotypes between healthy human individuals. The protocol was immunoSEQ multiplex PCR, while the TCRdb copy is restricted to in-frame clones and leaves out a portion. The sample consists of more than 1.2 million clones, around 98.5% of them appearing once. Sequenced: naive CD4+ T cells sorted from blood. Described subset: CD45RA+ positively selected. The receptors derive from a man aged 30 to 45 in good health.

The chain employs TRBV11-1 and TRBJ2-2, with D unresolved. The CDR3 consists of 13 residues. Germline CDR1 reads SGHAT; CDR2 reads FQDESV (reference sequence). Trimming left V 2 bases short and J 5 bases short, with 6 bases between. This chain's CDR3 is CASSLQETGELFF. The CDR3 DNA is TGTGCCAGCAGCTTACAGGAGACCGGGGAGCTGTTTTTT.

The chain links TRBV7-9 to TRBJ2-7, with 7 bases identical to TRBD2. The CDR3 totals 18 residues. CDR1 and CDR2 from the germline V gene are SEHNR and FQNEAQ (reference sequence). V lost 1 base and J lost 3; bases outside the gene matches: 15. This CDR3 is CASSLVARRGKGFYEQYF. The CDR3 nucleotides read TGTGCCAGCAGCTTAGTTGCCAGGCGGGGGAAAGGATTCTACGAGCAGTACTTC.

The chain recombines TRBV28 with TRBJ1-1; D gene unclear. V was pared by 2 bases and J by 3 bases, with 4 bases between. The CDR3 runs 12 residues. The germline V gene has CDR1 MDHEN and CDR2 SYDVKM. The CDR3, as DNA: TGTGCCAGCAGTTTACTATACACTGAAGCTTTCTTT. Translating gives CASSLLYTEAFF.

The V gene is TRBV6-5, the J gene TRBJ1-1, with unresolved D. Trimming shortened V by 0 bases and J by 7 bases, and 15 bases separated the two germline ends. CDR3 length: 15 amino acids. CDR1 is MNHEY, CDR2 SVGAGI, per germline. DNA of the CDR3: TGTGCCAGCAGTTACTCGACGCCCGGAGGGCTTGAAGCTTTCTTT. Residues: CASSYSTPGGLEAFF.

This sequence joins TRBV7-2 and TRBJ1-2; D may be TRBD1 (6 bases). Germline V gene lookup returns CDR1 SGHTA and CDR2 FQGNSA. This CDR3 is built from 16 residues. V was shortened by 2 bases and J by 0 bases, with 13 bases between the two germline ends. The CDR3 loop reads CASSLSDSLTNYGYTF. The CDR3 DNA reads as TGTGCCAGCAGCTTATCGGACAGCCTGACTAACTATGGCTACACCTTC.

This clone was seen only once. This chain joins TRBV6-6 and TRBJ2-7; D could derive from TRBD1 or TRBD2 (5 bases each). The germline V and J ends were trimmed by 6 bases and 4 bases, with 19 bases remaining between them. The CDR3 consists of 15 residues. Germline CDR1 MNHNY, CDR2 SVGAGI (reference sequence). The CDR3 DNA is TGTGCCAGCAGAGGGACGGCCGGTCCCGTATACGAGCAGTACTTC. This sequence encodes CASRGTAGPVYEQYF.

This clone was detected only once. The gene calls are TRBV29-1 and TRBJ2-3; the D is unclear. This CDR3 spans 9 amino acids. CDR1 and CDR2 from the germline V gene are SQVTM and ANQGSEA. Trimming removed 5 bases from V and 8 bases from J, with 5 bases in between. In DNA, the CDR3 is TGCAGCGTTTCCCCTACGCAGTATTTT. Translation: CSVSPTQYF.

The chain has TRBV29-1 and TRBJ2-1; 11 nucleotides align to TRBD2. Looked up from germline, CDR1 is SQVTM and CDR2 is ANQGSEA. V lost 4 bases, J lost 1 base, and 9 bases stayed unmatched. The length of the CDR3 is 17 residues. The CDR3 sequence: CSVVGGSGRGSYNEQFF. Written as DNA, the CDR3 is TGCAGCGTTGTAGGAGGTAGCGGGAGGGGGTCCTACAATGAGCAGTTCTTC.

As for this clone: The sample carries other DNA sequences with the same CDR3. The J gene is TRBJ2-7, the V gene TRBV7-2; TRBD2 agrees at 7 bases. Germline V CDR1 and CDR2: SGHTA, FQGNSA. Trimming removed 0 bases from V and 2 bases from J; junction bases left unmatched: 1. The CDR3 extends over 14 amino acids. CDR3 in amino acids: CASSLAGGAYEQYF. The CDR3, as DNA: TGTGCCAGCAGCTTAGCGGGAGGGGCCTACGAGCAGTACTTC.